The subject of this entry is one T cell receptor (beta chain). Here immunoSEQ multiplex PCR was the method, and the copy in TCRdb shows in-frame clones only, minus some. Of 200,000 to 250,000 clones in the sample, about 82% were seen once. This specimen comes from a study of blood T cell repertoires in COVID-19. It was during active infection that Seattle patients were enrolled and then longitudinally followed. The CDR3 runs 15 residues. Germline lookup yields CDR1 LGHNA and CDR2 YSLEER. With 3 bases clipped from V and 9 bases from J, the junction kept 13 bases outside the gene matches. The sample taken for sequencing was peripheral blood. This clonotype was obtained from a woman aged 80 or over with COVID-19, enrolled during active disease. The chain employs TRBV4-3 and TRBJ1-1, with 7 bases lining up with TRBD1. CDR3 in amino acids: CASSQYRGPYDQAFF. CDR3 nucleotide sequence: TGCGCCAGCAGCCAGTACAGGGGACCTTATGACCAAGCTTTCTTT.